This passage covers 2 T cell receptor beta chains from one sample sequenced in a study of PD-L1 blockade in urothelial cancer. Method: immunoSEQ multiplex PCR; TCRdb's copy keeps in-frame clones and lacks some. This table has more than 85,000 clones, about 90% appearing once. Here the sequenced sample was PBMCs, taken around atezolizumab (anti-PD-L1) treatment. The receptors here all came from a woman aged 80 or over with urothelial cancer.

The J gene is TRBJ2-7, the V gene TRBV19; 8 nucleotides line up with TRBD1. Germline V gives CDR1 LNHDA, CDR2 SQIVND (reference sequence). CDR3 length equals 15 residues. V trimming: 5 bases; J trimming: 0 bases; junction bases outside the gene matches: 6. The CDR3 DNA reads TGTGCCAGTAGTCCAGGACAGGGTAGCTCCTACGAGCAGTACTTC. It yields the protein CASSPGQGSSYEQYF.

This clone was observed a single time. The CDR3 sequence: CASSIDSGTDTQYF. CDR3 in DNA: TGTGCCAGTAGTATAGATTCCGGCACAGATACGCAGTATTTT. The V call is TRBV19, the J call TRBJ2-3; D is unresolved. CDR1 LNHDA and CDR2 SQIVND come from the germline V gene (reference sequence). The CDR3 length is 14 residues. Trimming left V 0 bases short and J 1 base short, with 5 bases between.